Described below is a single TCR beta chain sequence and its context. Amplification used 60 Vbeta primers and 13 Jbeta primers. The assay was immunoSEQ multiplex PCR, and TCRdb's table has in-frame clones only and misses some. The sample has roughly 90,000 clones; about four fifths are singletons. This record belongs to a study of cytomegalovirus exposure and HLA in healthy donors. V lost 0 bases and J 7 bases, leaving 16 bases between the germline ends. Germline-derived CDR1 and CDR2 are MNHEY and SMNVEV (reference sequence). The CDR3 has 15 residues. Specimen: PBMCs. V usage is TRBV27 and J usage is TRBJ2-7, with a possible D match to TRBD2 (5 bases). This sequence originates from a man aged 25-40 years in good health and CMV-seropositive. Written as DNA, the CDR3 is TGTGCCAGCAGTTTATCGTCCGGAGGTGGTAGAGAGCAGTACTTC. Its protein is CASSLSSGGGREQYF.